The rows below give T cell receptor beta chains drawn from one sample of a study of T-cell memory formation after mild COVID-19. TCRdb re-derived calls from the 5' RACE reads in MiXCR, one entry per CDR3 protein. This table has about 140,000 distinct CDR3 sequences, 13% to 15% appearing once. The sample comprised PBMCs or a T cell subset sorted from them (not recorded which). The receptors derive from an adult woman who had mild COVID-19 (a few samples of this study predate the infection). Cell type and time point are not known. The CDR3 runs from the conserved cysteine through the conserved F or W. A D gene is named only where the DNA matches it firmly. Only some rows state a clone size, as once, few, many or a class for expanded clones.

abundance: few; d_gene: -; j_gene: TRBJ2-1; v_gene: TRBV24-1; CDR3nt: TGTGCCACCAGTGATTCAATGAATGAGCAGTTCTTC; CDR3aa: CATSDSMNEQFF
abundance: many; d_gene: -; j_gene: TRBJ2-7; v_gene: TRBV10-3; CDR3nt: TGTGCCATCAGCCTTCCGGGGACGGGAACCTACGAGCAGTACTTC; CDR3aa: CAISLPGTGTYEQYF
abundance: -; d_gene: -; j_gene: TRBJ1-5; v_gene: TRBV10-3; CDR3nt: TGTGCCATAGGGGATTTTCAGCCCCAGCATTTT; CDR3aa: CAIGDFQPQHF
abundance: few; d_gene: -; j_gene: TRBJ2-7; v_gene: TRBV19; CDR3nt: TGTGCCAGTAGTATATGGGGTTCCCCCTACGAGCAGTACTTC; CDR3aa: CASSIWGSPYEQYF
abundance: many; d_gene: -; j_gene: TRBJ1-1; v_gene: TRBV4-1; CDR3nt: TGCGCCAGCAGCCAAGATCGGAGCACTGAAGCTTTCTTT; CDR3aa: CASSQDRSTEAFF
abundance: -; d_gene: -; j_gene: TRBJ2-2; v_gene: TRBV4-3; CDR3nt: TGCGCCAGCAGCCAGCTCAAGTGGGGAGGGCAGGGGAGCGCCGGGGAGCTGTTTTTT; CDR3aa: CASSQLKWGGQGSAGELFF
abundance: few; d_gene: -; j_gene: TRBJ1-3; v_gene: TRBV20-1; CDR3nt: TGCAGTGCTAGAGGACCCGGGTCGGAGGGAAACACCATATATTTT; CDR3aa: CSARGPGSEGNTIYF
abundance: few; d_gene: TRBD2; j_gene: TRBJ2-5; v_gene: TRBV27; CDR3nt: TGTGCCAGCAGTCCGGACGGACTAGCGGGAGTTCGAGAGACCCAGTACTTC; CDR3aa: CASSPDGLAGVRETQYF
abundance: -; d_gene: TRBD1; j_gene: TRBJ1-1; v_gene: TRBV12-3/TRBV12-4; CDR3nt: TGTGCCAGCAGTGCCCGGGACAGCGAACTTGGTGAAGCTTTCTTT; CDR3aa: CASSARDSELGEAFF
abundance: -; d_gene: -; j_gene: TRBJ2-6; v_gene: TRBV6-1; CDR3nt: TGTGCCAGCAGTGAAGCGGGACTCATTTTCTCTGGGGCCAACGTCCTGACTTTC; CDR3aa: CASSEAGLIFSGANVLTF
abundance: few; d_gene: TRBD1; j_gene: TRBJ1-1; v_gene: TRBV6-5; CDR3nt: TGTGCCAGCAGTAGACAGGGATGGTCGGACACTGAAGCTTTCTTT; CDR3aa: CASSRQGWSDTEAFF
abundance: -; d_gene: TRBD2; j_gene: TRBJ2-7; v_gene: TRBV20-1; CDR3nt: TGCAGTGCACTTCTCCCGGGACTAGGCTACTACGAGCAGTACTTC; CDR3aa: CSALLPGLGYYEQYF
abundance: few; d_gene: TRBD2; j_gene: TRBJ2-1; v_gene: TRBV19; CDR3nt: TGTGCCAGCAATAATCTTGCGGGAGCGAGCAATGAGCAGTTCTTC; CDR3aa: CASNNLAGASNEQFF
abundance: few; d_gene: TRBD2; j_gene: TRBJ2-5; v_gene: TRBV9; CDR3nt: TGTGCCAGCAGCGTTCTAGCGGGAGATGAGACCCAGTACTTC; CDR3aa: CASSVLAGDETQYF
abundance: -; d_gene: -; j_gene: TRBJ2-1; v_gene: TRBV7-8; CDR3nt: TGTGCCAGCAGCTTAGAAGGGGGGCCGGGCAATGAGCAGTTCTTC; CDR3aa: CASSLEGGPGNEQFF
abundance: many; d_gene: TRBD1; j_gene: TRBJ2-7; v_gene: TRBV7-2; CDR3nt: TGTGCCAGCAGCTCCCGTCGATATGAGACAGGGGGCTCCTACGAGCAGTACTTC; CDR3aa: CASSSRRYETGGSYEQYF
abundance: few; d_gene: -; j_gene: TRBJ2-5; v_gene: TRBV7-2; CDR3nt: TGTGCCAGCAGCTTAGGGGCCGGAGGGGAGACCCAGTACTTC; CDR3aa: CASSLGAGGETQYF
abundance: few; d_gene: -; j_gene: TRBJ2-5; v_gene: TRBV6-5; CDR3nt: TGTGCCAGCAGTTACCCCAGTGGATTCGGAGTGACCCAGTACTTC; CDR3aa: CASSYPSGFGVTQYF